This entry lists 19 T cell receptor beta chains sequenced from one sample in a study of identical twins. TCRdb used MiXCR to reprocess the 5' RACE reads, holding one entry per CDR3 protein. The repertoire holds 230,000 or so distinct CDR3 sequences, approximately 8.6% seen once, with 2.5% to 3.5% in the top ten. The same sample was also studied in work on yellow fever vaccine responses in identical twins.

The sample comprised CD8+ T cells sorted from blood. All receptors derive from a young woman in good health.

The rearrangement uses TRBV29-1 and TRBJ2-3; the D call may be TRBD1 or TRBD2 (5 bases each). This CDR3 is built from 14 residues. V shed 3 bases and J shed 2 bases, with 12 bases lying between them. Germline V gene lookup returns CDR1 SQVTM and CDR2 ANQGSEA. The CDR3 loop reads CSVEGEQYTDTQYF. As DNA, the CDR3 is TGCAGCGTTGAGGGGGAGCAGTACACAGATACGCAGTATTTT.

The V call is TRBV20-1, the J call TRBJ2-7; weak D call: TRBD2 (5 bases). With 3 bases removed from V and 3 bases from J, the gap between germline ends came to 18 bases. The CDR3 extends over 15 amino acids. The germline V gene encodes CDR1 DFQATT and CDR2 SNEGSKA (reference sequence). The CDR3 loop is CSARARDRLLYEQYF. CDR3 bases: TGCAGTGCTAGGGCCCGGGATCGTTTACTCTACGAGCAGTACTTC.

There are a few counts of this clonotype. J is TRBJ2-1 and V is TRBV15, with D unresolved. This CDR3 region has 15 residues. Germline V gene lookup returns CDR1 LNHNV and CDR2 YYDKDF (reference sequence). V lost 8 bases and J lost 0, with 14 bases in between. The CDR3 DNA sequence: TGTGCCACCTCCCAACGGGCCAGCTCCTACAATGAGCAGTTCTTC. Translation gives CATSQRASSYNEQFF.

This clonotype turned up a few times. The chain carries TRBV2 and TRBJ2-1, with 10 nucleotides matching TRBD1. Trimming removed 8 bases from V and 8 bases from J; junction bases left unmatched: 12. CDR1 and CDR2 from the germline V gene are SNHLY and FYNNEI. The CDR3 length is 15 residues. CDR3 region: CASRWSGQGMDEQFF. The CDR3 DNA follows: TGTGCCAGCCGGTGGTCGGGACAGGGGATGGATGAGCAGTTCTTC.

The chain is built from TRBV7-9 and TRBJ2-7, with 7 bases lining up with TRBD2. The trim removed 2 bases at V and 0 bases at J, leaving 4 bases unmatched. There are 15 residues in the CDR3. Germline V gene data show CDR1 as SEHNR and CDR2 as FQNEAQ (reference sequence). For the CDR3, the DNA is TGTGCCAGCAGCTTATGGGGCGGGAGCTCCTACGAGCAGTACTTC. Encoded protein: CASSLWGGSSYEQYF.

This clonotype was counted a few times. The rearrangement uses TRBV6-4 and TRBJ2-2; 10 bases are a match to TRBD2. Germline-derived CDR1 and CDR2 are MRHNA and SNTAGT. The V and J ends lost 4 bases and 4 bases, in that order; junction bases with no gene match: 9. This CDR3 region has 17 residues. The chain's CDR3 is CASSGTSGPDGTGELFF. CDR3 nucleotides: TGTGCCAGCAGTGGGACTAGCGGCCCCGATGGCACCGGGGAGCTGTTTTTT.

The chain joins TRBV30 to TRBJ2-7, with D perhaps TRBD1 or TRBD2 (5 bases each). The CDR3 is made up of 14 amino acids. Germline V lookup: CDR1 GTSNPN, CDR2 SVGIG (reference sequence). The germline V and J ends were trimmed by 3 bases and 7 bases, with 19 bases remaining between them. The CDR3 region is CAWRVLGDRGEQYF. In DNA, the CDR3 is TGTGCCTGGAGAGTGTTGGGGGATCGAGGGGAGCAGTACTTC.

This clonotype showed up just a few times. CDR3 nucleotides: TGCAGCGTTGAAGGGAGTAGGTACGAGCAGTACTTC. Encoded protein: CSVEGSRYEQYF. The V call is TRBV29-1, the J call TRBJ2-7; D ambiguous. The CDR3 is 12 amino acids. Germline values: CDR1 SQVTM, CDR2 ANQGSEA. V shed 1 base and J shed 4 bases, with 8 bases lying between them.

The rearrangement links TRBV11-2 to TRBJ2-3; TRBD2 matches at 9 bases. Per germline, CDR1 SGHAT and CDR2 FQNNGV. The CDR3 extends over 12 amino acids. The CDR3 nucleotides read TGTGCGTCTAGCGGGATCACAGATACGCAGTATTTT. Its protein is CASSGITDTQYF.

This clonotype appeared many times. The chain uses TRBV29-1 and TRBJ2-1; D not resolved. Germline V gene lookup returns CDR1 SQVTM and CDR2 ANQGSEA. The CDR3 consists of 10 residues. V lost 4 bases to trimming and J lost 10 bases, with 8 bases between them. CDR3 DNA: TGCAGCGTTGGTAGTGAAGAGCAGTTCTTC. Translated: CSVGSEEQFF.

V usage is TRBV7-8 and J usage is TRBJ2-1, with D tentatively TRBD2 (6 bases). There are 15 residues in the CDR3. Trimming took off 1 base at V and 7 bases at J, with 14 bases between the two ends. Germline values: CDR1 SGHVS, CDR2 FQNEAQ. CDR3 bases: TGTGCCAGCAGCTTAGTCGGGGGATCGGGGAATGAGCAGTTCTTC. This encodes CASSLVGGSGNEQFF. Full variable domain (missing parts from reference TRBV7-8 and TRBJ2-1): GAGVSQSPRYKVAKRGQDVALRCDPISGHVSLFWYQQALGQGPEFLTYFQNEAQLDKSGLPSDRFFAERPEGSVSTLKIQRTQQEDSAVYLCASSLVGGSGNEQFFGPGTRLTVL.

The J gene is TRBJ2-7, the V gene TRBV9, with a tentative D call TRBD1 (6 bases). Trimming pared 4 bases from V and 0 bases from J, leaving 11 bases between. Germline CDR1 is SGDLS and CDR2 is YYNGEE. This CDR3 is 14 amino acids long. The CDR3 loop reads CASSPWDISYEQYF. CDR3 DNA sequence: TGTGCCAGCAGCCCGTGGGACATCTCCTACGAGCAGTACTTC. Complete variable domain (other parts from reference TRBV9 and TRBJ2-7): DSGVTQTPKHLITATGQRVTLRCSPRSGDLSVYWYQQSLDQGLQFLIQYYNGEERAKGNILERFSAQQFPDLHSELNLSSLELGDSALYFCASSPWDISYEQYFGPGTRLTVT.

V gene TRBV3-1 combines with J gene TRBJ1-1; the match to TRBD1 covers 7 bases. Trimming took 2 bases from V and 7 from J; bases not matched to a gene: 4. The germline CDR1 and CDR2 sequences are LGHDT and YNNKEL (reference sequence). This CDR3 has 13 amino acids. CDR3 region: CASSQSGTDEAFF. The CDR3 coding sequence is TGTGCCAGCAGCCAATCTGGGACAGATGAAGCTTTCTTT.

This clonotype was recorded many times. Here the CDR3 reads CASSYRHALYNEQFF. CDR3 DNA: TGTGCCAGCAGCTACCGACACGCGCTCTACAATGAGCAGTTCTTC. The V and J genes are TRBV12-3 or TRBV12-4 and TRBJ2-1, with no clear D. Trimming cost V 6 bases and J 3 bases, with 15 bases left between them. This CDR3 has 15 amino acids.

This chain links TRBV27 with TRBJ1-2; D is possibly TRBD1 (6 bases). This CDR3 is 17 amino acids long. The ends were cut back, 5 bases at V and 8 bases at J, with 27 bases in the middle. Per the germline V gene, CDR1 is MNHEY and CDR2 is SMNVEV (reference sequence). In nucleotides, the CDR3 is TGTGCCAGCAGTACGGACGTGATATGGGGGGCGAGAGAGGGCTACACCTTC. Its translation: CASSTDVIWGAREGYTF.

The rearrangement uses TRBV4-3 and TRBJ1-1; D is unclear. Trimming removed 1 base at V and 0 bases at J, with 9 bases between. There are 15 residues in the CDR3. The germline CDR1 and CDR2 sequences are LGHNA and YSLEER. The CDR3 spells CASSQVPALNTEAFF. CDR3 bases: TGCGCCAGCAGCCAAGTCCCTGCCTTGAACACTGAAGCTTTCTTT.

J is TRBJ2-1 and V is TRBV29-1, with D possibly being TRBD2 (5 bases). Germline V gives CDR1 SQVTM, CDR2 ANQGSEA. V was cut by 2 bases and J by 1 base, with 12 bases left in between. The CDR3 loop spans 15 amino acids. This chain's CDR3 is CSVEFPSPSYNEQFF. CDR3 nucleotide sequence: TGCAGCGTTGAATTTCCTAGCCCTTCCTACAATGAGCAGTTCTTC.

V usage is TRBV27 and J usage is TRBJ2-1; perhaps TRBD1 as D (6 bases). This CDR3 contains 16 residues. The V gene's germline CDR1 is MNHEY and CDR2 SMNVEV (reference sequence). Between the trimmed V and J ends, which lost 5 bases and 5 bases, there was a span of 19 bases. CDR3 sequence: CASSTGTLLSHNEQFF. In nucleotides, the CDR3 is TGTGCCAGCAGTACAGGGACCCTTTTATCACACAATGAGCAGTTCTTC.

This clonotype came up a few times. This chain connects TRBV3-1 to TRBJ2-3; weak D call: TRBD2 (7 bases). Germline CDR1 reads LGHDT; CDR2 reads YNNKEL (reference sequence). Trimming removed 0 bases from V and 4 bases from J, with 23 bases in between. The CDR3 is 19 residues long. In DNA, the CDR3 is TGTGCCAGCAGCCAAGATAGAAGCTCGGGGGGCCGGGTCTCAGATACGCAGTATTTT. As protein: CASSQDRSSGGRVSDTQYF.